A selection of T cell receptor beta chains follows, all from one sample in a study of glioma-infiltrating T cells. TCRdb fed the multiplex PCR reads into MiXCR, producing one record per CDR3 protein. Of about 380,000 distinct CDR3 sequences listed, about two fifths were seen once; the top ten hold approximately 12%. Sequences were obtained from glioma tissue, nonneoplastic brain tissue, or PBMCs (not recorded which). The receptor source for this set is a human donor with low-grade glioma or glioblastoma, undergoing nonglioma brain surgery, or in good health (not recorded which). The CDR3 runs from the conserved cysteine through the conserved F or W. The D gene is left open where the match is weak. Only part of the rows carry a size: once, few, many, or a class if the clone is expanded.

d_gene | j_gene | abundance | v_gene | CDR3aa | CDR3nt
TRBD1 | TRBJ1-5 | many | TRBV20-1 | CSAQGAGSDSNQPQHF | TGCAGTGCTCAGGGGGCGGGGTCGGATAGCAATCAGCCCCAGCATTTT
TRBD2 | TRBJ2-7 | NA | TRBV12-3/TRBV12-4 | CASSFGTRGYEQYF | TGTGCCAGCAGTTTCGGGACTAGAGGGTACGAGCAGTACTTC
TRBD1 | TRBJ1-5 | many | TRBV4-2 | CASSQDQGVNQPQHF | TGTGCCAGCAGCCAAGACCAGGGGGTTAATCAGCCCCAGCATTTT
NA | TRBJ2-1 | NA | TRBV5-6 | CASSPVGSMAYNEQFF | TGTGCCAGCAGCCCGGTCGGTTCAATGGCCTACAATGAGCAGTTCTTC
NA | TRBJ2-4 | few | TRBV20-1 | CSVWVNENIQYF | TGCAGTGTGTGGGTCAACGAAAACATTCAGTACTTC
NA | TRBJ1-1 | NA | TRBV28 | CANSLTVHNTEAFF | TGTGCCAACAGTCTGACCGTTCATAACACTGAAGCTTTCTTT
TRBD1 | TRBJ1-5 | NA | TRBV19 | CASSMEDRQPQHF | TGTGCCAGTAGTATGGAGGACAGGCAGCCCCAGCATTTT
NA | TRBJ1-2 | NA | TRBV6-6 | CASSSPQFPANYGYTF | TGTGCCAGCAGTTCCCCCCAGTTCCCAGCTAACTATGGCTACACCTTC
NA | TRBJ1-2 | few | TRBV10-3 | CAISESGSNYGYTF | TGTGCCATCAGTGAGTCGGGATCTAACTATGGCTACACCTTC
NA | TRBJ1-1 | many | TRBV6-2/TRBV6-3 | CASSTSTGITEAFF | TGTGCCAGCAGTACATCAACAGGGATCACTGAAGCTTTCTTT
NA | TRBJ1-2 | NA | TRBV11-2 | CASSPILRGLRYGYTF | TGTGCCAGCAGCCCCATCCTGAGGGGACTGCGATATGGCTACACCTTC
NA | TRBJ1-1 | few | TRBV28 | CASSFVVGGWTEAFF | TGTGCCAGCAGTTTTGTTGTCGGAGGTTGGACTGAAGCTTTCTTT
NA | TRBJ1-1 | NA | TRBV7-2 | CASSSGVGTEAFF | TGTGCCAGCAGTTCAGGGGTGGGCACTGAAGCTTTCTTT
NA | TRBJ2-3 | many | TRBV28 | CASSLGGSTDTQYF | TGTGCCAGCAGCTTAGGCGGGAGCACAGATACGCAGTATTTT
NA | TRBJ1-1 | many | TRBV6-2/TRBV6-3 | CASKPPQGSTEAFF | TGTGCCAGCAAACCGCCACAGGGAAGCACTGAAGCTTTCTTT
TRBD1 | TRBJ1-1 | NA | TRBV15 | CANGRDRDTEAFF | TGTGCCAACGGCAGAGACAGGGACACTGAAGCTTTCTTT
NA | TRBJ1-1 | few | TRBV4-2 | CASSQGRALAFF | TGTGCCAGCAGCCAAGGTAGGGCTTTGGCTTTCTTT
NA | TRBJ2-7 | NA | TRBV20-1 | CSAPGEYYEQYF | TGCAGTGCTCCCGGCGAGTACTACGAGCAGTACTTC
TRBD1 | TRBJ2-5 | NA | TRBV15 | CATSRERDRGSETQYF | TGTGCCACCAGCAGAGAGAGGGACAGGGGGTCCGAGACCCAGTACTTC
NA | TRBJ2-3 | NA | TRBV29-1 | CSGRSGFTSTDTQYF | TGCAGCGGGAGGAGTGGGTTCACTAGCACAGATACGCAGTATTTT
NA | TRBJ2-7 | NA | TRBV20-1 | CSARPGAYERYF | TGCAGTGCTAGACCTGGGGCCTACGAGCGGTACTTC
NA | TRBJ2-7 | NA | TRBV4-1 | CASSQERWESEQYF | TGCGCCAGCAGCCAAGAAAGATGGGAGTCCGAGCAGTACTTC
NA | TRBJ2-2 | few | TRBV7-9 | CASSLAGTLVTGELFF | TGTGCCAGCAGCTTAGCCGGGACACTGGTCACCGGGGAGCTGTTTTTT
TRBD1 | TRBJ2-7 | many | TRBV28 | CASSLWARGSPYEQYF | TGTGCCAGCAGTTTGTGGGCCAGGGGGTCCCCCTACGAGCAGTACTTC
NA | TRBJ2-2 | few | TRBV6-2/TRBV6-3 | CASSRSTGELFF | TGTGCCAGCAGCCGGAGCACCGGGGAGCTGTTTTTT
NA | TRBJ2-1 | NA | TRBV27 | CASSMGPISYNEQFF | TGTGCCAGCAGTATGGGCCCTATATCCTACAATGAGCAGTTCTTC
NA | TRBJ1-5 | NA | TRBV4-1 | CASSLSKNRVNQPQHF | TGCGCCAGTAGCCTCTCCAAAAACAGGGTCAATCAGCCCCAGCATTTT
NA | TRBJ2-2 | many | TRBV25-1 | CASSEYQRNTGELFF | TGTGCCAGCAGTGAATATCAACGGAACACCGGGGAGCTGTTTTTT
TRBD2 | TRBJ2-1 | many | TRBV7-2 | CASSFRDYNNEQFF | TGTGCCAGCAGCTTTAGGGACTACAACAATGAGCAGTTCTTC
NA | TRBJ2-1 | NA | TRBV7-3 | CASSLTADEQFF | TGTGCCAGCAGCTTAACGGCGGATGAGCAGTTCTTC
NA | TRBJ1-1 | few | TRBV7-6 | CASSSWEGNTEAFF | TGTGCCAGCAGCTCGTGGGAGGGAAATACTGAAGCTTTCTTT
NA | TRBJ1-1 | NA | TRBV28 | CASSGAPGVNTEAFF | TGTGCCAGCAGTGGCGCCCCGGGGGTGAACACTGAAGCTTTCTTT
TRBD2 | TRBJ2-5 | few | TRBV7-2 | CASSVPGLAGFQETQYF | TGTGCCAGCAGCGTCCCGGGACTAGCGGGGTTCCAAGAGACCCAGTACTTC
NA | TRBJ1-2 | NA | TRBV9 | CATSGLENGYTF | TGTGCCACCTCCGGCCTTGAGAATGGCTACACCTTC
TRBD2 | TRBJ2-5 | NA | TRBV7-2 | CASSLAKSSGNQESQYF | TGTGCCAGCAGCTTAGCGAAGAGTAGCGGGAACCAAGAGAGCCAGTACTTC
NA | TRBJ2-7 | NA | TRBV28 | CASSLLKGTSPLHF | TGTGCCAGCAGTTTATTAAAAGGGACTTCACCCCTCCACTTC
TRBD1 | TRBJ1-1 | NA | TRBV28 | CASSRQGDRMNTEAFF | TGTGCCAGCAGTCGGCAGGGGGATCGCATGAACACTGAAGCTTTCTTT
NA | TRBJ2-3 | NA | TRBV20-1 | CSARGEADTEYF | TGCAGTGCTCGTGGAGAGGCAGATACGGAGTATTTT
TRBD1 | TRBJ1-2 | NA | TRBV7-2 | CASSLVLQGAVYTF | TGTGCCAGCAGCTTAGTTCTCCAGGGGGCTGTCTACACCTTC
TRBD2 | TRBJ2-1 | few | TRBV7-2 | CASSLSGRADEQFF | TGTGCCAGCAGCCTGAGCGGGAGGGCGGATGAGCAGTTCTTC
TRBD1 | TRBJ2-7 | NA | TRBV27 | CASSPSGRGLFLGAYYEQYF | TGTGCCAGCAGCCCGTCTGGCAGGGGGCTTTTTCTCGGGGCTTACTACGAGCAGTACTTC
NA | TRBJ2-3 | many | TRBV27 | CASSLSWTSTDTQYF | TGTGCCAGCAGTTTATCCTGGACTAGCACAGATACGCAGTATTTT
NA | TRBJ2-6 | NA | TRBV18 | CASSPRASGANVLTF | TGTGCCAGCTCACCACGAGCCTCTGGGGCCAACGTCCTGACTTTC
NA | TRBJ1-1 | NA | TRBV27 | CASSVWPGRTEAFF | TGTGCCAGCAGTGTTTGGCCAGGGCGAACTGAAGCTTTCTTT
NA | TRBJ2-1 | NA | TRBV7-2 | CASSHDGDPAYNEQFF | TGTGCCAGCAGCCATGACGGGGACCCGGCCTACAATGAGCAGTTCTTC
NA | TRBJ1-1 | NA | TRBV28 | CASSYPGLPKAWRGTEAFF | TGTGCCAGCAGTTACCCGGGACTGCCTAAAGCCTGGCGCGGCACTGAAGCTTTCTTT
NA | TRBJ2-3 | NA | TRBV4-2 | CASSPPSRNTQYF | TGTGCCAGCAGCCCGCCCTCCAGGAATACGCAGTATTTT
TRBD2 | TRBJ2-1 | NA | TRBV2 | CASSERGLLVNEQFF | TGTGCCAGCAGTGAAAGGGGACTATTGGTCAATGAGCAGTTCTTC
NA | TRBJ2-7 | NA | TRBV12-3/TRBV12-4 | CASSYGTPYEQYF | TGTGCCAGCAGTTACGGGACTCCTTACGAGCAGTACTTC
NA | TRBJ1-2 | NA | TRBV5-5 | CASSLDANGYTF | TGCGCCAGCAGCTTGGATGCCAATGGCTACACCTTC
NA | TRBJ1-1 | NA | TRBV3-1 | CASSQFEGKTEAFF | TGTGCCAGCAGCCAATTCGAGGGGAAAACTGAAGCTTTCTTT
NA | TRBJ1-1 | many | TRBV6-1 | CASSLQWGEAFF | TGTGCCAGCAGTCTCCAGTGGGGGGAAGCTTTCTTT
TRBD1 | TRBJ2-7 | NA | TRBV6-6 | CASSPDRAIYEQYF | TGTGCCAGCAGTCCAGACAGGGCAATCTACGAGCAGTACTTC
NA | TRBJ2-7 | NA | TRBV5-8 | CASSSYHRAGKDYEQYF | TGTGCCAGCAGCTCCTATCACAGGGCAGGAAAGGACTACGAGCAGTACTTC
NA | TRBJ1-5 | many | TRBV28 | CASSFLGVSNQPQHF | TGTGCCAGCAGTTTTCTAGGGGTTAGCAATCAGCCCCAGCATTTT
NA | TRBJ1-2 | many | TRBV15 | CATSREGDGYTF | TGTGCCACCAGCAGAGAAGGCGATGGCTACACCTTC
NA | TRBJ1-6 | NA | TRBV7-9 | CASSLGRLNNSPLHF | TGTGCCAGCAGTTTGGGACGGCTAAATAATTCACCCCTCCACTTT
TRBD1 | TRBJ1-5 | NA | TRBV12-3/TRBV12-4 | CASSWGTANQPQHF | TGTGCCAGTTCTTGGGGGACAGCTAATCAGCCCCAGCATTTT
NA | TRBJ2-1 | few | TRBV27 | CASSFGGMSYNEQFF | TGTGCCAGCAGTTTCGGCGGGATGAGTTACAATGAGCAGTTCTTC
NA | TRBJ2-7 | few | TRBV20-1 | CSARVPFGRSSFSYEQYF | TGCAGTGCTAGAGTCCCTTTCGGCAGGTCTTCCTTTTCCTACGAGCAGTACTTC